A selection of T cell receptor beta chains follows, all from one sample in a study of T cells after yellow fever vaccination. MiXCR, run by TCRdb on the 5' RACE reads, gives a single entry per CDR3 protein. The sample has 60,000 to 75,000 distinct CDR3 sequences, about 6.5% seen once. Sequencing was performed on CD8+ T cells sorted from PBMCs, taken about 49 days after the first yellow fever vaccination. The receptors come from a man younger than 30 who received the YFV17D yellow fever vaccine. The conserved cysteine and the conserved F or W are not part of the CDR3 here.

V	J	CDR3
TRBV9	TRBJ2-7	ASSVAGDSLWEQY
TRBV5-1	TRBJ1-4	ARLSGLRGEKLF
TRBV18	TRBJ2-5	ASSSGGAAEGTQY
TRBV11-2	TRBJ2-1	ASSPITSSYNEQF
TRBV29-1	TRBJ2-5	SGYLGETQY
TRBV11-2	TRBJ2-5	ASSLEGARTGRAAETQY
TRBV7-9	TRBJ2-5	ASSSGLEGTQY
TRBV7-6	TRBJ1-1	ASADRVKTEAF
TRBV30	TRBJ1-1	ALEDAGRYMNTEAF
TRBV12-3/TRBV12-4	TRBJ2-5	ASSLGPGPQETQY
TRBV4-2	TRBJ1-1	ASSQENGGGHTEAF
TRBV20-1	TRBJ2-7	SVPSTSLYEQY
TRBV20-1	TRBJ2-3	SASLSGYTDTQY
TRBV27	TRBJ2-3	ASSFGVGDTQY
TRBV5-1	TRBJ2-1	ASSLVGAYNEQF
TRBV4-2	TRBJ1-5	ASSQRASSNQPQH
TRBV6-5	TRBJ1-4	ASSYSKRQFNEKLF
TRBV6-1	TRBJ2-2	ASRRQVNTGELF
TRBV7-9	TRBJ2-4	ASSLGRTGDTIQY
TRBV18	TRBJ1-2	ASSPNDRANYGYT
TRBV12-3/TRBV12-4	TRBJ1-5	ASRRTGSSNQPQH
TRBV6-5	TRBJ2-5	ASSYSTGREETQY
TRBV4-1	TRBJ2-5	ASSPNPGPQETQY
TRBV7-9	TRBJ1-1	ASSPSPGFTEAF
TRBV29-1	TRBJ1-1	SVVLVWEAF
TRBV4-3	TRBJ1-6	ASSQAPGSYNSPLH